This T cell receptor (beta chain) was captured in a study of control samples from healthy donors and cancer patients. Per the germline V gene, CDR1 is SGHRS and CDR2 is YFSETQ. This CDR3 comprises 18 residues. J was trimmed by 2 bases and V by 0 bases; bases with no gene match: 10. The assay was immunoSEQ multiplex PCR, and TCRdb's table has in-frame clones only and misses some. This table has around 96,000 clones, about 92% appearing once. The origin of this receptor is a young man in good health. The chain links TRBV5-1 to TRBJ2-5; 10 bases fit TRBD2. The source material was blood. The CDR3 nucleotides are TGCGCCAGCAGCTTGGTGATGATTAGCGGGGGGTCACAAGAGACCCAGTACTTC. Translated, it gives CASSLVMISGGSQETQYF.